The clone carrying this T cell receptor (beta chain) appeared a few times. The data are from a study of blood T cell repertoires in COVID-19. The length of the CDR3 is 16 residues. Trimming stripped 2 bases from V and 1 base from J, with 15 bases between. CDR1 and CDR2 (germline): MNHEY, SVGEGT. Assignments of participants to cohorts depended upon their own reported clinical history. Only in-frame clones appear in the TCRdb table, and some are missing; sequencing was by immunoSEQ multiplex PCR. Of approximately 220,000 clones detected, roughly 89% appear once; the ten largest clones hold about 14%. The TCR sequence derives from a man younger than 45 who had been exposed to COVID-19. This chain joins TRBV6-2 or TRBV6-3 and TRBJ2-7; TRBD2 is a possible D gene (5 bases). The sample taken for sequencing was PBMCs or T cells enriched from blood (not recorded which). The CDR3 DNA follows: TGTGCCAGCAGTTACGATCGGCGGGCCCGATCCTACGAGCAGTACTTC. It is translated as CASSYDRRARSYEQYF.